The 14 T cell receptor beta chains listed next were all sequenced from one sample in a study of beta chain features in type 1 diabetes. Study-wide findings and caveats: Among patients with Type 1 diabetes, TCRB CDR3s were moderately but significantly shorter in every one of the four CD4+ subsets.

These receptors' targets are unknown. The study reverse transcribed the entire isolated RNA, so it sequenced expressed TCRB transcripts. TCRdb keeps only in-frame clones here, not all; method: immunoSEQ multiplex PCR. The sample has around 41,000 clones; about 66% are singletons. The sequenced sample consisted of Tregs from blood. The receptor source for this set is a man aged 30 to 39 with type 1 diabetes. Some clones in this sample may be carry-over from other donors' samples.

This clone was seen only a few times. The J gene is TRBJ1-1, the V gene TRBV29-1; 7 bases line up with TRBD1. The trim removed 7 bases at V and 0 bases at J, leaving 5 bases unmatched. This CDR3 contains 13 residues. Germline V gene sequence: CDR1 SQVTM, CDR2 ANQGSEA. The CDR3 sequence: CSGTGQVNTEAFF. The DNA for the CDR3 is TGCAGCGGCACTGGACAGGTGAACACTGAAGCTTTCTTT.

J is TRBJ2-3 and V is TRBV6-5; 8 nucleotides align to TRBD2. This CDR3 comprises 12 residues. The junction had 4 bases not matched to a gene; V was cut back by 8 bases and J by 6 bases. Germline CDR1 is MNHEY and CDR2 is SVGAGI. The CDR3 is CASRGGGDTQYF. The CDR3 bases are TGTGCCAGCCGTGGCGGGGGGGATACGCAGTATTTT.

V is TRBV29-1 and J is TRBJ1-2, with D perhaps TRBD1 (6 bases). Trimming pared 5 bases from V and 4 bases from J, leaving 14 bases between. The germline V gene encodes CDR1 SQVTM and CDR2 ANQGSEA. The CDR3 runs to 13 residues. Here the CDR3 DNA reads TGCAGCGTTCGGTGGACAGCATCCTATGGCTACACCTTC. Translated: CSVRWTASYGYTF.

This sequence joins TRBV4-2 and TRBJ2-7; 7 bases are shared with TRBD2. Germline lookup yields CDR1 LGHNA and CDR2 YNFKEQ. The CDR3 length is 15 residues. Unmatched junction bases numbered 10, after V lost 4 bases and J lost 4 bases. The CDR3 DNA follows: TGTGCCAGCAGCCCCAGCACTAGCGTCGGGTACGAGCAGTACTTC. It is translated as CASSPSTSVGYEQYF.

This clone was seen more than once but under ten times. The chain uses TRBV28 and TRBJ2-1; a weak D match, TRBD2 (7 bases). The CDR3 length is 14 residues. CDR1 and CDR2 from the germline V gene are MDHEN and SYDVKM. V was shortened by 5 bases and J by 9 bases, with 17 bases between the two germline ends. The CDR3 nucleotides are TGTGCCAGCAGTCCGTGGGGGGGGCGAAGTGAGCAGTTCTTC. This gives the protein CASSPWGGRSEQFF.

The gene calls are TRBV28 and TRBJ1-2; possibly TRBD1 for D (6 bases). CDR1 is MDHEN and CDR2 is SYDVKM in the germline V gene. Trimming stripped 3 bases from V and 8 bases from J, with 16 bases between. The CDR3 loop spans 14 amino acids. CDR3 residues: CASSLAGAWEGYTF. The CDR3 nucleotides are TGTGCCAGCAGTTTGGCAGGGGCCTGGGAAGGCTACACCTTC.

This clone was seen a few times. The chain links TRBV6-5 to TRBJ1-2, with TRBD1 identical over 9 bases. After removal of 2 bases from V and 2 bases from J, the junction contained 6 bases not matched to a gene. Per germline, CDR1 MNHEY and CDR2 SVGAGI. CDR3 length equals 16 residues. Here the CDR3 reads CASSYGGQGTNYGYTF. For the CDR3, the DNA is TGTGCCAGCAGTTACGGGGGACAGGGCACAAACTATGGCTACACCTTC.

The chain's CDR3 is CASSPPGGGDYEQYF. CDR3 sequence (DNA): TGTGCCAGCAGTCCCCCGGGAGGGGGGGACTACGAGCAGTACTTC. The chain uses TRBV27 and TRBJ2-7; 8 bases line up with TRBD2. Germline V gene data show CDR1 as MNHEY and CDR2 as SMNVEV (reference sequence). The CDR3 is 15 residues long. With 5 bases clipped from V and 3 bases from J, the junction kept 9 bases outside the gene matches.

This clone was picked up a small number of times. V and J are TRBV18 and TRBJ2-4, with a tentative D call TRBD1 (5 bases). Germline values: CDR1 KGHSH, CDR2 LQKENI. Trimming took 1 base from V and 0 from J, leaving 13 bases between them. This CDR3 region has 17 residues. The CDR3 DNA follows: TGTGCCAGCTCACCACTTCAGGGATCCATAGCCAAAAACATTCAGTACTTC. As protein: CASSPLQGSIAKNIQYF. Full variable domain (rest looked up from reference TRBV18 and TRBJ2-4): NAGVMQNPRHLVRRRGQEARLRCSPMKGHSHVYWYRQLPEEGLKFMVYLQKENIIDESGMPKERFSAEFPKEGPSILRIQQVVRGDSAAYFCASSPLQGSIAKNIQYFGAGTRLSVL.

This clone was recorded once. Germline and junction disagree at one end, which may indicate a read error. This rearrangement joins TRBV7-9 to TRBJ1-1; possibly TRBD1 for D (6 bases). The CDR3 runs 12 residues. Germline V lookup: CDR1 SEHNR, CDR2 FQNEAQ (reference sequence). In nucleotides, the CDR3 is TGTGCCAGCAGCCCGGGGAGGGGGGCTACGTACTTT. Encoded protein: CASSPGRGATYF.

The CDR3 region is CASSGPRIGGDTF. The CDR3 DNA sequence: TGTGCCAGCAGCGGCCCGAGGATAGGCGGGGACACCTTC. The rearrangement uses TRBV5-5 and TRBJ1-2; D remains unclear. The germline CDR1 and CDR2 sequences are SGHKS and YYEKEE (reference sequence). The CDR3 totals 13 residues. V lost 4 bases and J lost 12, with 19 bases in between.

V is TRBV30 and J is TRBJ1-2; 7 nucleotides match TRBD1. V lost 0 bases to trimming and J lost 3 bases; unmatched junction nucleotides: 7. CDR1 and CDR2 (germline): GTSNPN, SVGIG (reference sequence). The CDR3 extends over 15 amino acids. In nucleotides, the CDR3 is TGTGCCTGGAGTGTACAGGGGATGGGGGACTATGGCTACACCTTC. Its protein product is CAWSVQGMGDYGYTF. The full variable domain, with the rest looked up from reference TRBV30 and TRBJ1-2, is SQTIHQWPATLVQPVGSPLSLECTVEGTSNPNLYWYRQAAGRGLQLLFYSVGIGQISSEVPQNLSASRPQDRQFILSSKKLLLSDSGFYLCAWSVQGMGDYGYTFGSGTRLTVV.

The CDR3 DNA follows: TGTGCCAGCAGTCTGACAGGTGGGACCGGGGAGCTGTTTTTT. Protein product: CASSLTGGTGELFF. The V call is TRBV25-1, the J call TRBJ2-2; D might be TRBD1 (6 bases). Germline V lookup: CDR1 MGHDK, CDR2 SYGVNS. Trimming took off 5 bases at V and 5 bases at J, with 12 bases between the two ends. This CDR3 is built from 14 residues. Complete variable domain (other parts from reference TRBV25-1 and TRBJ2-2): EADIYQTPRYLVIGTGKKITLECSQTMGHDKMYWYQQDPGMELHLIHYSYGVNSTEKGDLSSESTVSRIRTEHFPLTLESARPSHTSQYLCASSLTGGTGELFFGEGSRLTVL.

The CDR3 sequence is CASSQGWLAPPQETQYF. CDR3 DNA sequence: TGTGCCAGCAGCCAGGGGTGGCTAGCCCCTCCTCAAGAGACCCAGTACTTC. V and J are TRBV7-9 and TRBJ2-5; maybe TRBD1 (6 bases). The CDR3 length is 17 residues. V lost 5 bases to trimming and J lost 2 bases, with 21 bases between them. Germline lookup yields CDR1 SEHNR and CDR2 FQNEAQ (reference sequence).